The clone carrying this T cell receptor beta chain was counted only a few times. In the authors' workflow: The authors estimated nucleated cell counts from reference gene primer amplification. Sequencing used immunoSEQ multiplex PCR; TCRdb keeps in-frame clones, though not all of them. For V, J and clone size, that table is used; D and trimming come from the DNA. The repertoire holds under 300,000 clones, with about four fifths as singletons. The entry originates in a study of blood T cell repertoires in COVID-19. Study details: T cells, B-cell-depleted T cells, or PBMCs provided the cDNA or gDNA that served as material.

This CDR3 region has 16 residues. Germline CDR1 SGHRS, CDR2 YFSETQ. V trimming: 4 bases; J trimming: 8 bases; junction bases outside the gene matches: 12. Sample: peripheral blood. This TCR derives from a man aged 25-45 years who had recovered from COVID-19. V is TRBV5-1 and J is TRBJ2-1; 10 bases align to TRBD2. The CDR3 coding sequence is TGCGCCAGCAGCAGCCGTTCTAGCGGGGGATCCTATGAGCAGTTCTTC. Its translation is CASSSRSSGGSYEQFF.